This T cell receptor (beta chain) stems from a study of chemoradiotherapy in HPV16-positive cancers (dated by TCRdb to the early 2020s). Describing the broader study: Using functional T-cell assays on cells from a couple of HPV16-positive patients, the researchers defined candidate HPV-specific T-cell clones and common TCR motifs. Next, the candidate HPV-specific TCRs and motifs were followed in TCR repertoires from under 95 patients with HPV-related cancers. The study set out to ask whether T-cell immunity against the HPV oncoproteins E6 and E7 changes over the course of chemoradiotherapy and whether that immunity affects survival.

Library method: the immunoSEQ multiplex PCR assay. TCRdb carries this immuneACCESS record with in-frame sequences only. Its versions omit some clonotypes, under half of them owing to an unresolved V gene in the studies checked, with the rest unexplained. The sample yields approximately 17,000 clones; approximately 70% were counted once. The ten largest account for roughly 8% of the sample. Note on this clone: Its antigen is unknown. At one end the junction does not follow the germline gene, possibly because of a read error.

From the cysteine through the phenylalanine, the CDR3 covers 17 amino acids. The entry retains the CDR3 DNA only, 51 bases that are in frame from base 1. CDR1 and CDR2 are read off the germline V gene as LGHNA and YNFKEQ. Findings and caveats that apply to the study as a whole: Improved recurrence-free survival in HPV16-positive patients was associated with expansion of HPV-responsive T cells during chemoradiotherapy. The functional definition of HPV-specific T cells came from only a couple of HPV16-positive patients, and the survival association was reported for HPV16-positive patients. Expansion of candidate HPV-specific clones and E7-related TCR motifs was observed in the tumor microenvironment during treatment, whereas no such expansion was observed for non-HPV-specific T cells.

Because repertoires were sampled repeatedly during chemoradiotherapy, clonal expansion in the tumor microenvironment could be followed. The chain was built from TRBV4-2 and TRBJ2-3, with a tentative D call of TRBD1 or TRBD2, each matching 6 bases. Sequencing used tumor tissue, obtained from a patient who underwent chemoradiotherapy. This clonotype originated in a human donor with HPV-associated anogenital cancer. The nucleotide sequence is given as TGTGCCAGCAACCAAGATCTTAGGGGGGCCGAGATAGATACGCAGTATTTT. This encodes CASNQDLRGAEIDTQYF.